This T cell receptor (beta chain) was found in a study of T-cell memory formation after mild COVID-19. Germline V lookup: CDR1 MNHEY, CDR2 SVGEGT. The V end was cut by 8 bases, the J end by 4 bases, with 15 bases between. There are 13 residues in the CDR3. TCR alpha and TCR beta cDNA libraries carrying sample barcodes and UMIs were produced by 5'RACE using constant-segment primers. From the 5' RACE reads, TCRdb called clonotypes with MiXCR, one entry per CDR3 protein. The sample holds fewer than 15,000 distinct CDR3 sequences; 9.5% to 15% are singletons and the top ten take 49%. This clonotype was detected ten times or more.

This TCR was sampled from an adult woman who had mild COVID-19 (a few samples of this study predate the infection). Cell type and time point are not known. The rearrangement joins TRBV6-2 or TRBV6-3 to TRBJ2-7; TRBD2 might be the D (5 bases). The sample taken for sequencing was PBMCs or a T cell subset sorted from them (not recorded which). CDR3 loop: CASEGLLRYEQYF. The DNA of the CDR3 is TGTGCCAGCGAGGGTCTCCTTCGGTACGAGCAGTACTTC.